Below are 12 T cell receptor beta chains sequenced from a single sample in a study of shared clonotypes between healthy human individuals. The assay was immunoSEQ multiplex PCR, and TCRdb's table has in-frame clones only and misses some. Among approximately 1,000,000 clones, roughly 77% were seen once, and the ten largest hold 0.7% to 0.95%. Sequencing was done on a sample of memory CD4+ T cells from PBMCs. Specified subset: CD45RA-negative fraction. These receptors originate from a man aged 18 to 29 in good health. Some clones in this sample may be carry-over from other donors' samples.

V and J are TRBV11-2 and TRBJ2-4; 11 nucleotides agree with TRBD2. CDR1 SGHAT and CDR2 FQNNGV come from the germline V gene. The CDR3 is made up of 18 amino acids. V lost 3 bases to trimming and J lost 0 bases; unmatched junction nucleotides: 7. The CDR3 region is CASSFIAGGPGAKNIQYF. The CDR3 coding sequence is TGTGCCAGCAGCTTCATAGCGGGAGGGCCGGGAGCCAAAAACATTCAGTACTTC.

The chain joins TRBV5-1 to TRBJ2-1; unclear D gene. The germline CDR1 and CDR2 sequences are SGHRS and YFSETQ. This CDR3 comprises 15 residues. V dropped 0 bases and J dropped 3 bases, with 10 bases sitting between them. The CDR3 sequence is CASSLEGPHYNEQFF. The CDR3 DNA reads TGCGCCAGCAGCTTGGAGGGCCCCCACTACAATGAGCAGTTCTTC.

The sample holds a few counts of this clone. This chain links TRBV30 with TRBJ1-1, with unresolved D. V was cut by 5 bases and J by 3 bases, with 7 bases left in between. From germline, CDR1 is GTSNPN and CDR2 SVGIG (reference sequence). CDR3 length: 11 amino acids. CDR3 sequence reads: CAWARDTEAFF. DNA of the CDR3: TGTGCCTGGGCGAGGGACACTGAAGCTTTCTTT. The entire variable domain, with the rest obtained from reference TRBV30 and TRBJ1-1, is as follows: SQTIHQWPATLVQPVGSPLSLECTVEGTSNPNLYWYRQAAGRGLQLLFYSVGIGQISSEVPQNLSASRPQDRQFILSSKKLLLSDSGFYLCAWARDTEAFFGQGTRLTVV.

The chain uses TRBV14 and TRBJ2-5; 7 nucleotides match TRBD1. V was clipped by 4 bases and J by 0 bases; unmatched bases: 8. CDR1 SGHDN and CDR2 FVKESK come from the germline V gene. This CDR3 has 16 residues. The CDR3 DNA sequence: TGTGCCAGCAGCCGACCCAGGACAGGACACCAAGAGACCCAGTACTTC. Its translation is CASSRPRTGHQETQYF. The full variable domain, in which reference TRBV14 and TRBJ2-5 provide the parts outside the CDR3, is EAGVTQFPSHSVIEKGQTVTLRCDPISGHDNLYWYRRVMGKEIKFLLHFVKESKQDESGMPNNRFLAERTGGTYSTLKVQPAELEDSGVYFCASSRPRTGHQETQYFGPGTRLLVL.

The chain recombines TRBV5-5 with TRBJ2-7, with D possibly matching TRBD2 (6 bases). Germline-derived CDR1 and CDR2 are SGHKS and YYEKEE (reference sequence). V lost 4 bases and J 5 bases, leaving 10 bases between the germline ends. CDR3 length: 12 amino acids. The DNA for the CDR3 is TGTGCCAGCAGCCCACGGAGGGACGAGCAGTACTTC. Translation: CASSPRRDEQYF. Combining the CDR3 with reference TRBV5-5 and TRBJ2-7 gives the whole variable domain DAGVTQSPTHLIKTRGQQVTLRCSPISGHKSVSWYQQVLGQGPQFIFQYYEKEERGRGNFPDRFSARQFPNYSSELNVNALLLGDSALYLCASSPRRDEQYFGPGTRLTVT.

This clone was recorded only once. The J gene is TRBJ1-1, the V gene TRBV4-3, with a tentative D call TRBD1 (5 bases). V dropped 4 bases and J dropped 1 base, with 10 bases sitting between them. Germline V gene sequence: CDR1 LGHNA, CDR2 YSLEER. This CDR3 has 14 residues. CDR3 in amino acids: CASSPSTANTEAFF. The CDR3 DNA reads as TGCGCCAGCAGCCCCTCGACAGCGAACACTGAAGCTTTCTTT.

About this clone: Other nucleotide sequences in the sample specify the same CDR3. The chain combines TRBV28 with TRBJ1-2, with D unresolved. Germline CDR1 MDHEN, CDR2 SYDVKM. The CDR3 loop spans 12 amino acids. V dropped 4 bases and J dropped 3 bases, with 6 bases sitting between them. The CDR3 spells CASSSTDYGYTF. CDR3 in DNA: TGTGCCAGCAGTTCCACAGACTATGGCTACACCTTC.

This chain links TRBV7-3 with TRBJ2-7; TRBD2 matches 10 bases. The junction had 6 bases not matched to a gene; V was cut back by 2 bases and J by 5 bases. This CDR3 is built from 15 residues. CDR1 SGHTA and CDR2 FQGTGA come from the germline V gene. This CDR3 is CASSLGLAGADEQYF. The CDR3 DNA sequence: TGTGCCAGCAGCTTAGGGCTAGCGGGAGCGGACGAGCAGTACTTC.

V usage is TRBV7-6 and J usage is TRBJ2-5, with a possible D match to TRBD2 (5 bases). From germline, CDR1 is SGHVS and CDR2 FNYEAQ. Trimming stripped 3 bases from V and 5 bases from J, with 19 bases between. CDR3 length equals 16 residues. CDR3: CASSFPHSTAGETQYF. DNA of the CDR3: TGTGCCAGCAGCTTTCCCCATTCTACCGCGGGCGAGACCCAGTACTTC.

The chain is built from TRBV2 and TRBJ2-2, with a tentative D call TRBD2 (5 bases). The CDR3 runs 13 residues. From germline, CDR1 is SNHLY and CDR2 FYNNEI. Trimming stripped 6 bases from V and 2 bases from J, with 7 bases between. The CDR3 sequence: CASRGSNTGELFF. In DNA, the CDR3 is TGTGCCAGCAGGGGGAGTAACACCGGGGAGCTGTTTTTT.

This clone was detected once. The chain uses TRBV4-1 and TRBJ2-2; D gene uncertain. The CDR3 extends over 14 amino acids. Germline V gene lookup returns CDR1 MGHRA and CDR2 YSYEKL. The V and J ends lost 1 base and 2 bases respectively, with 5 bases between them. The CDR3 coding sequence is TGCGCCAGCAGCCAAGTGCGAAACACCGGGGAGCTGTTTTTT. Translation: CASSQVRNTGELFF.

This CDR3 reads CASSENYEQYF. The CDR3 DNA follows: TGTGCCAGCAGTGAAAACTACGAGCAGTACTTC. This chain uses TRBV2 with TRBJ2-7; D ambiguous. This CDR3 has 11 amino acids. V dropped 2 bases and J dropped 3 bases, with 2 bases sitting between them. Germline CDR1 reads SNHLY; CDR2 reads FYNNEI.